The clone carrying this TCR beta chain came up many times. These data come from a study of T-cell memory formation after mild COVID-19. TCRdb ran MiXCR on the 5' RACE reads and lists one entry per CDR3 protein. Seen here are some 320,000 distinct CDR3 sequences, more than 15% observed once, and the top ten hold 20% to 25%. CDR3 length: 13 amino acids. Trimming cost V 6 bases and J 2 bases, with 10 bases left between them. The chain has TRBV12-3 or TRBV12-4 and TRBJ1-2; a weak D match, TRBD1 (6 bases). What was sequenced was PBMCs or a T cell subset sorted from them (not recorded which). The origin of this receptor is a man younger than 35 who had mild COVID-19 (a few samples of this study predate the infection). Cell type and time point are not known. DNA of the CDR3: TGTGCCAGCAGCCCCACAGGGAACTATGGCTACACCTTC. Protein: CASSPTGNYGYTF.